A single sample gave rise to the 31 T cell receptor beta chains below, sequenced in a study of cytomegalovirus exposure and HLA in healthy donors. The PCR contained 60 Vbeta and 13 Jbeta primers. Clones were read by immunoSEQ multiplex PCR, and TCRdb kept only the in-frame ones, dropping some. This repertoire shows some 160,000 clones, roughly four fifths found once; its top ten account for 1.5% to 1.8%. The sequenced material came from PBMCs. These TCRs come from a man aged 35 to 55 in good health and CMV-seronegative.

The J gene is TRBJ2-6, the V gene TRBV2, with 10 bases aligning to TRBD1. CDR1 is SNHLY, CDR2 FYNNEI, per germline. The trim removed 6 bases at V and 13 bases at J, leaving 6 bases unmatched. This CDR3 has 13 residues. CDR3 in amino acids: CASSGRDRGVLTF. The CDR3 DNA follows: TGTGCCAGCAGCGGCCGGGACAGGGGAGTCCTGACTTTC.

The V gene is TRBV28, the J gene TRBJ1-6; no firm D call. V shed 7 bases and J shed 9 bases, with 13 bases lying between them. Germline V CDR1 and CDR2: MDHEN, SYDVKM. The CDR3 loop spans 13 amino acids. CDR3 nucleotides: TGTGCCAGCACCAACTCACGGGTTTCACCCCTCCACTTT. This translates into CASTNSRVSPLHF.

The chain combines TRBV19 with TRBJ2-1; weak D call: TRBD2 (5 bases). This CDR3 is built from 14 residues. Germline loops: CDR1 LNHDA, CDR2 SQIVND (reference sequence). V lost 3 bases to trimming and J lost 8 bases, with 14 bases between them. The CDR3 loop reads CASSIKDSRDEQFF. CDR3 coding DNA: TGTGCCAGTAGTATTAAGGACTCGCGGGATGAGCAGTTCTTC.

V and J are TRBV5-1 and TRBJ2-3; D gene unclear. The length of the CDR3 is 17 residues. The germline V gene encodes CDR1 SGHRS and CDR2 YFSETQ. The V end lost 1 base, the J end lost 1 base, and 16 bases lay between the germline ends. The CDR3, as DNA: TGCGCCAGCAGCTTGATCGGTTCGGAGCGAGGCACAGATACGCAGTATTTT. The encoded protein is CASSLIGSERGTDTQYF.

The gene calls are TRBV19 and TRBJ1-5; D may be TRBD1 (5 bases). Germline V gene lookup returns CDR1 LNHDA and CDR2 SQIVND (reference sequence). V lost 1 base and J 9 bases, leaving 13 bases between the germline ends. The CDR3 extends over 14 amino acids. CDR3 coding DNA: TGTGCCAGTAGTATAGCGGACACGGGTTCGCCCCAGCATTTT. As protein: CASSIADTGSPQHF.

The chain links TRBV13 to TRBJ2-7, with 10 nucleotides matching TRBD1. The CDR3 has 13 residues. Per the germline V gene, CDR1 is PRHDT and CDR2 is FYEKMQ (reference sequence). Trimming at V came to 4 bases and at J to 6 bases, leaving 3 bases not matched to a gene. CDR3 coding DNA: TGTGCCAGCAGCTCTGGACAGGGGGGCGAGCAGTACGTC. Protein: CASSSGQGGEQYV.

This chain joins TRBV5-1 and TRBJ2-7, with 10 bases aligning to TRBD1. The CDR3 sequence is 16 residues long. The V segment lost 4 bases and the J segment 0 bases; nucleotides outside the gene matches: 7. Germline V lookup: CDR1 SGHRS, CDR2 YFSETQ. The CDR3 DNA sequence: TGCGCCAGCAGCATTCGGACAGGGGGAAGCTCCTACGAGCAGTACTTC. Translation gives CASSIRTGGSSYEQYF.

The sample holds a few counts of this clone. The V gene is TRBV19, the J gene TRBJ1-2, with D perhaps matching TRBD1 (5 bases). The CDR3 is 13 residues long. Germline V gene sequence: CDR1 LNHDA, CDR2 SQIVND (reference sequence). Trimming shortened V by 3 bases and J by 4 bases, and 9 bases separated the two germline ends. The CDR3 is CASSIGGSYGYTF. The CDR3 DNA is TGTGCCAGTAGTATCGGGGGAAGCTATGGCTACACCTTC.

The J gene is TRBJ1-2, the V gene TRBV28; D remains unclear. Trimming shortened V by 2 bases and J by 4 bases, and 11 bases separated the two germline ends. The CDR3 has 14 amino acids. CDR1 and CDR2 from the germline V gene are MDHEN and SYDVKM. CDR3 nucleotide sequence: TGTGCCAGCAGTTTAAGCGCTTCCCCCTATGGCTACACCTTC. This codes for CASSLSASPYGYTF.

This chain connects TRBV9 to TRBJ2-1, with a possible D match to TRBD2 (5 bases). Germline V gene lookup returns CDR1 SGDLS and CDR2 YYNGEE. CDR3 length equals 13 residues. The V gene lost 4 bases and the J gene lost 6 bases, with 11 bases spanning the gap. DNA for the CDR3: TGTGCCAGCAGCCGTAGAGCGGTCAATGAGCAGTTCTTC. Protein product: CASSRRAVNEQFF.

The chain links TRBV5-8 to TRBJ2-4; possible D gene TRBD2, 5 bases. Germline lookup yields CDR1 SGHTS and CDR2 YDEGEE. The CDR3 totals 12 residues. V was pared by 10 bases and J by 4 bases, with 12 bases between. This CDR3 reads CAVTGEKNIQYF. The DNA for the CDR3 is TGTGCCGTCACCGGGGAAAAAAACATTCAGTACTTC.

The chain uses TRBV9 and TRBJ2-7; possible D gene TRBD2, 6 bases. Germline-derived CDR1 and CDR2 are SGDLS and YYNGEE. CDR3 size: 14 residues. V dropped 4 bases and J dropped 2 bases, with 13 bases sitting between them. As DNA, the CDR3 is TGTGCCAGCAGCCCCTCTAGCGAGCCCTACGAGCAGTACTTC. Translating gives CASSPSSEPYEQYF.

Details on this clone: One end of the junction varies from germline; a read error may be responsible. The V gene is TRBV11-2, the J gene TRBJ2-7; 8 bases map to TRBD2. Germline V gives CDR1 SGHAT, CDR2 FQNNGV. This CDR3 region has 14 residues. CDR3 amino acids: CASSSNGLAYERYF. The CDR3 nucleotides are TGTGCCAGCAGCTCAAATGGACTAGCCTACGAGCGGTACTTC.

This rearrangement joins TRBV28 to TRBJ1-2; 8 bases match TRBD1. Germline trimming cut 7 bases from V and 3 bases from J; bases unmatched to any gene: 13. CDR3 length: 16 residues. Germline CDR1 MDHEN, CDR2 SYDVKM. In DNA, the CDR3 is TGTGCCAGCATCAATGGACAGGGAAAAGGGTACTATGGCTACACCTTC. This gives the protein CASINGQGKGYYGYTF.

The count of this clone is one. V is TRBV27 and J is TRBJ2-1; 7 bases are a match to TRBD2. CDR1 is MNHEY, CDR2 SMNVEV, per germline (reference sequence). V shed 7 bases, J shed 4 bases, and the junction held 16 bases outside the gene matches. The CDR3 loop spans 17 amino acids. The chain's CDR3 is CASMGFSSGTIYNEQFF. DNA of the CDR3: TGTGCCAGCATGGGTTTCTCCAGCGGGACCATTTACAATGAGCAGTTCTTC.

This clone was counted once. For the CDR3, the DNA is TGTGCCAGCAGCTTTTTCAGGGGGGCCGCTGAAGCTTTCTTT. Amino acid sequence: CASSFFRGAAEAFF. The rearrangement joins TRBV27 to TRBJ1-1; 7 nucleotides match TRBD1. The CDR3 is made up of 14 amino acids. The germline CDR1 and CDR2 sequences are MNHEY and SMNVEV (reference sequence). V was clipped by 6 bases and J by 6 bases; unmatched bases: 10.

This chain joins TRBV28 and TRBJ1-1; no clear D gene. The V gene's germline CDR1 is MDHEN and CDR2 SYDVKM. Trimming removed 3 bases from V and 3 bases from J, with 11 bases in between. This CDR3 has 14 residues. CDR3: CASSFGMADTEAFF. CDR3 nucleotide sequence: TGTGCCAGCAGTTTTGGTATGGCTGACACTGAAGCTTTCTTT.

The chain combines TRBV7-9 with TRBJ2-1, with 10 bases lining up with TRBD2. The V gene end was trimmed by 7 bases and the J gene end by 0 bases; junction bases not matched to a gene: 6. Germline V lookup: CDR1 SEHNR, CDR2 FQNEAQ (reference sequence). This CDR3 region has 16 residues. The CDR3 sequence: CASIQGLADSYNEQFF. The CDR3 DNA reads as TGTGCCAGCATCCAAGGACTAGCGGACTCCTACAATGAGCAGTTCTTC.

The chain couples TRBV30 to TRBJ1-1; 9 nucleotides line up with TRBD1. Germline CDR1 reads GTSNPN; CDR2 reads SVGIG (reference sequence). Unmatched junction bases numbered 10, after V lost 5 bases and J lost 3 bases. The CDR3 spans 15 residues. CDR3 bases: TGTGCCTGGCGCGGCGGGACAGGGTACGACACTGAAGCTTTCTTT. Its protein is CAWRGGTGYDTEAFF. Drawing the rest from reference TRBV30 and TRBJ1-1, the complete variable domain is SQTIHQWPATLVQPVGSPLSLECTVEGTSNPNLYWYRQAAGRGLQLLFYSVGIGQISSEVPQNLSASRPQDRQFILSSKKLLLSDSGFYLCAWRGGTGYDTEAFFGQGTRLTVV.

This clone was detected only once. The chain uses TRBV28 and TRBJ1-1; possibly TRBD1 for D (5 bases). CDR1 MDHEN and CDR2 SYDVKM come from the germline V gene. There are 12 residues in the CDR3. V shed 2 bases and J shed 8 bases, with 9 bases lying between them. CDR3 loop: CASSLNRGEAFF. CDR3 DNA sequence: TGTGCCAGCAGTTTAAATAGGGGAGAAGCTTTCTTT. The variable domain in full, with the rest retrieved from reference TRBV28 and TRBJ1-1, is DVKVTQSSRYLVKRTGEKVFLECVQDMDHENMFWYRQDPGLGLRLIYFSYDVKMKEKGDIPEGYSVSREKKERFSLILESASTNQTSMYLCASSLNRGEAFFGQGTRLTVV.

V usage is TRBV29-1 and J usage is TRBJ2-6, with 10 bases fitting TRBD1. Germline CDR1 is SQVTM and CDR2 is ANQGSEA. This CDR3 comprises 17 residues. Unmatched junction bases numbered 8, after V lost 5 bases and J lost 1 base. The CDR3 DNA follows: TGCAGCGTTTCTTCCGGGACAGGGGCTTCTGGGGCCAACGTCCTGACTTTC. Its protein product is CSVSSGTGASGANVLTF.

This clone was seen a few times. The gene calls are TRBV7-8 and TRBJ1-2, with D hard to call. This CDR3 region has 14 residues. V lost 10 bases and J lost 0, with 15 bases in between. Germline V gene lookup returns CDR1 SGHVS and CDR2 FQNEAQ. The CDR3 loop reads CATSSGPANYGYTF. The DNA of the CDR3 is TGTGCCACCTCAAGTGGGCCGGCTAACTATGGCTACACCTTC.

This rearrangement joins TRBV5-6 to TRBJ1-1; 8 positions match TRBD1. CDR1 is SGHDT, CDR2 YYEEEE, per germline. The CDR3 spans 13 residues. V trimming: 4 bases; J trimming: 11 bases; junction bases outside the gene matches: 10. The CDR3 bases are TGTGCCAGCAGCCCAGGGGGCGGCGATTACGCTTTCTTT. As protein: CASSPGGGDYAFF.

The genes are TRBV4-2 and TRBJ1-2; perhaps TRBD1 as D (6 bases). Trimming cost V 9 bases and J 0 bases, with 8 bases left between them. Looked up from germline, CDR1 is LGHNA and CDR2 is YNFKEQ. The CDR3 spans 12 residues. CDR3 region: CASGQSNYGYTF. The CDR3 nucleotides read TGTGCCAGTGGACAGTCTAACTATGGCTACACCTTC.

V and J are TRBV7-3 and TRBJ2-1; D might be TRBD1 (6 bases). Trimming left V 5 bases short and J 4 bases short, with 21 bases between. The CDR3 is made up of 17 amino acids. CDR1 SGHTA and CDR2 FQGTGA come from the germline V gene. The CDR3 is CASSPGRTQGKYNEQFF. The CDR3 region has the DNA TGTGCCAGCAGCCCCGGCCGAACTCAGGGGAAATACAATGAGCAGTTCTTC.

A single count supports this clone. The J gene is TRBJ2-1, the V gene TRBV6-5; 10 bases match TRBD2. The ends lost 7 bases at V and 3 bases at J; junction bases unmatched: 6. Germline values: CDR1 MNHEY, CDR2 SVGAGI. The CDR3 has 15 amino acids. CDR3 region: CASNPTSGIYNEQFF. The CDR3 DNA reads TGTGCCAGCAATCCAACTAGCGGGATCTACAATGAGCAGTTCTTC.

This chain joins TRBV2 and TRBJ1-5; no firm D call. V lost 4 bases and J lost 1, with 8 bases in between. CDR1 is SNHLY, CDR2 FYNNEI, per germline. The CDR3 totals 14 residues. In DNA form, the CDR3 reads TGTGCCAGCAGTGGGAGGGAGAGCAATCAGCCCCAGCATTTT. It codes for CASSGRESNQPQHF.

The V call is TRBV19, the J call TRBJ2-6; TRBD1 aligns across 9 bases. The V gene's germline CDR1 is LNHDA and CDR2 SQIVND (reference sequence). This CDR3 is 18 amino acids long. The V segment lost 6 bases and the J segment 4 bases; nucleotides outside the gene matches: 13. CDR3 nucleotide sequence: TGTGCCAGTAGCTTGGACAGGGGTCTCCTTTCCGGGGCCAACGTCCTGACTTTC. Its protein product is CASSLDRGLLSGANVLTF.

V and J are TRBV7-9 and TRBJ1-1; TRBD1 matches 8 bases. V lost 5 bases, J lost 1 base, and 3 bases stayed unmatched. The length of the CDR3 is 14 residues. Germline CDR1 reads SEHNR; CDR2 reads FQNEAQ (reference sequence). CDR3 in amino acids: CASSQGQANTEAFF. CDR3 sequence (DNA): TGTGCCAGCAGCCAGGGACAGGCGAACACTGAAGCTTTCTTT.

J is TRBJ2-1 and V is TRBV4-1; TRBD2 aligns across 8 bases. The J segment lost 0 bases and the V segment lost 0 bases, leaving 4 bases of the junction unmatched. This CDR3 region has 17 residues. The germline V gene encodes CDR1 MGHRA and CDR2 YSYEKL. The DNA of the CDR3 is TGCGCCAGCAGCCAAGAGGGGAGCGGGGGCTCCTACAATGAGCAGTTCTTC. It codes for CASSQEGSGGSYNEQFF.

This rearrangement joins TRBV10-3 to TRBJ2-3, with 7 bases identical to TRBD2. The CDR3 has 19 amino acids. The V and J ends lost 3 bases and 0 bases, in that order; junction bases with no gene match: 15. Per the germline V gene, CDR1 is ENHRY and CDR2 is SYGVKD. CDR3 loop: CAISDFGLAVRASTDTQYF. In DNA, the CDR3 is TGTGCCATCAGTGATTTCGGCCTAGCGGTACGCGCTAGCACAGATACGCAGTATTTT.